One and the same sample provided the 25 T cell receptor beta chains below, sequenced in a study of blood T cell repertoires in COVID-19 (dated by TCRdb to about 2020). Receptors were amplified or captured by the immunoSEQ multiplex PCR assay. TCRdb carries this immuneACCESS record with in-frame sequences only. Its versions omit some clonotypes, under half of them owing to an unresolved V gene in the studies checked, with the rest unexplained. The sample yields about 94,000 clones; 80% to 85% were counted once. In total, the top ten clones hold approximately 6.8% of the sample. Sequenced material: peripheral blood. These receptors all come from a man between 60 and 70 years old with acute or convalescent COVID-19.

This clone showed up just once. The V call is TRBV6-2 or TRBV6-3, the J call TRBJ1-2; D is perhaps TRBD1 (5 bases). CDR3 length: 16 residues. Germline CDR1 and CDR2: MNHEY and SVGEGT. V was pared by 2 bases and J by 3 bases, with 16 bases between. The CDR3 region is CASSYPRGGMDYGYTF. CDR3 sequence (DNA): TGTGCCAGCAGTTACCCAAGGGGCGGGATGGACTATGGCTACACCTTC.

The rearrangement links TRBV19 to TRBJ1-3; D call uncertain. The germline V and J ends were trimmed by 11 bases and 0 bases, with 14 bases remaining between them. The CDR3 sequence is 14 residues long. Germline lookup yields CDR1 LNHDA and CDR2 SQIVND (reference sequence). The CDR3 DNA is TGTGCCTCCAAGAGCGGGGTCTCTGGAAACACCATATATTTT. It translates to CASKSGVSGNTIYF.

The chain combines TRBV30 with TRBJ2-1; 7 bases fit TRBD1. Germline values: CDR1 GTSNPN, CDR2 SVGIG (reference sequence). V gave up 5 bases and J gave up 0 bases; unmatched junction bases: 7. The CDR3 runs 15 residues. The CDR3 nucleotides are TGTGCCTGGGTTTACAGGGGCAGCTCCTACAATGAGCAGTTCTTC. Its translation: CAWVYRGSSYNEQFF.

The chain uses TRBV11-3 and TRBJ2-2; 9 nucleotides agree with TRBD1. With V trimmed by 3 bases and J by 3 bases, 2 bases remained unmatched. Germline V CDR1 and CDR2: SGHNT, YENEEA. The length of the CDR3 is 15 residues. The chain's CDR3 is CASSLWTGDTGELFF. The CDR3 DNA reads TGTGCCAGCAGCTTGTGGACAGGGGACACCGGGGAGCTGTTTTTT. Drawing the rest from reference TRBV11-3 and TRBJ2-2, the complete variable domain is EAGVVQSPRYKIIEKKQPVAFWCNPISGHNTLYWYLQNLGQGPELLIRYENEEAVDDSQLPKDRFSAERLKGVDSTLKIQPAELGDSAVYLCASSLWTGDTGELFFGEGSRLTVL.

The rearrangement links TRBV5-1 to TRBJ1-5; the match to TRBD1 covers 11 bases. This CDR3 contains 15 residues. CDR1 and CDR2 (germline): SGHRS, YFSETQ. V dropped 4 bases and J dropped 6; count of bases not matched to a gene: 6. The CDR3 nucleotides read TGCGCCAGCAGCGCGGGACAGGGGGTGGGTCAGCCCCAGCATTTT. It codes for CASSAGQGVGQPQHF.

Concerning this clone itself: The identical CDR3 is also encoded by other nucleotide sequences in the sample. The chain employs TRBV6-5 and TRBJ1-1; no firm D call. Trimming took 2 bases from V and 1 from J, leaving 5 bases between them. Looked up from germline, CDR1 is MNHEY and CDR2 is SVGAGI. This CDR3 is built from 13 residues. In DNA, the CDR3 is TGTGCCAGCAGTTACACGGGGAACACTGAAGCTTTCTTT. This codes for CASSYTGNTEAFF.

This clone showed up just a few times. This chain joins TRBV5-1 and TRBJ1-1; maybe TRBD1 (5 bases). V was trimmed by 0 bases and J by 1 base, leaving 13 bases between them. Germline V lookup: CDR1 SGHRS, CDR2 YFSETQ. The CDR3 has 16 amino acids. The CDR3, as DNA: TGCGCCAGCAGCTTGGAAACAGGATCCGAGAACACTGAAGCTTTCTTT. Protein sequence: CASSLETGSENTEAFF.

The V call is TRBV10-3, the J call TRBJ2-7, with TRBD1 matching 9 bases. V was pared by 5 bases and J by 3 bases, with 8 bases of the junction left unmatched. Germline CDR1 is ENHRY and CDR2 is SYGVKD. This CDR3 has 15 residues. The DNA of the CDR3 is TGTGCCATCAGTCACCGGGACAGGGCTCACTACGAGCAGTACTTC. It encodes CAISHRDRAHYEQYF.

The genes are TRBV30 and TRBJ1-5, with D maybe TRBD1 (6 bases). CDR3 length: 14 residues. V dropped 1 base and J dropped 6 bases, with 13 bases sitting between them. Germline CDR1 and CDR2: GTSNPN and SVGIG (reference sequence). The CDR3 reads CAWSGAGASQPQHF. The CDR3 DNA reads TGTGCCTGGAGTGGGGCGGGGGCGAGTCAGCCCCAGCATTTT. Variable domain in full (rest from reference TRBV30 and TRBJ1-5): SQTIHQWPATLVQPVGSPLSLECTVEGTSNPNLYWYRQAAGRGLQLLFYSVGIGQISSEVPQNLSASRPQDRQFILSSKKLLLSDSGFYLCAWSGAGASQPQHFGDGTRLSIL.

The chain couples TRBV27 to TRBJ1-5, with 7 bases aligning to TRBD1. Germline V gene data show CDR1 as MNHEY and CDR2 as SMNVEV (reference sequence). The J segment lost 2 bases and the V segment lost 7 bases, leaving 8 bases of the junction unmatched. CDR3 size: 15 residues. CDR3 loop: CASNPRGTGNQPQHF. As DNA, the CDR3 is TGTGCCAGCAACCCCAGGGGGACGGGCAATCAGCCCCAGCATTTT.

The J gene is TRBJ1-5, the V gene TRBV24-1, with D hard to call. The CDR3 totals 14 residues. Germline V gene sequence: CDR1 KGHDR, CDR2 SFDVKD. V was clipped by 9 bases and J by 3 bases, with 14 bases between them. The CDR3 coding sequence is TGTGCCACCTCTGCGGGTTCACTCAATCAGCCCCAGCATTTT. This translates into CATSAGSLNQPQHF.

DNA of the CDR3: TGTGCCTGGAGTGTAGGGACTAGCGGGGGCCAAGAGACCCAGTACTTC. It encodes CAWSVGTSGGQETQYF. V and J are TRBV30 and TRBJ2-5; 14 bases are a match to TRBD2. This CDR3 spans 16 amino acids. V lost 0 bases and J lost 1; bases outside the gene matches: 1. Germline loops: CDR1 GTSNPN, CDR2 SVGIG (reference sequence).

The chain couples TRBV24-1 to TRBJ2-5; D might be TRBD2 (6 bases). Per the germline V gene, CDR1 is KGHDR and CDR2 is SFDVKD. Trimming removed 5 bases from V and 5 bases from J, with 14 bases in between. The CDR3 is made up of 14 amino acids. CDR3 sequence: CATSAWGGAETQYF. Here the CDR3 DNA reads TGTGCCACCAGTGCCTGGGGCGGGGCGGAGACCCAGTACTTC.

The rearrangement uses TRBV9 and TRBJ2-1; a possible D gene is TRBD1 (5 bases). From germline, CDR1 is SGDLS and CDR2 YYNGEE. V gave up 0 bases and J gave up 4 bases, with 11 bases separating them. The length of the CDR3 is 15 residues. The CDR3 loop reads CASSVETRVYNEQFF. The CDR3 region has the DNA TGTGCCAGCAGCGTAGAAACCAGGGTGTACAATGAGCAGTTCTTC.

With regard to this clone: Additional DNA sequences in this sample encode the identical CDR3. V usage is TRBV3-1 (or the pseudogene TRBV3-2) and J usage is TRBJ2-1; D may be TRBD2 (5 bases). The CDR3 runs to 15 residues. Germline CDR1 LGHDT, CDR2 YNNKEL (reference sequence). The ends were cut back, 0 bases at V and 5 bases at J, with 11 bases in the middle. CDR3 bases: TGTGCCAGCAGCCAAGATCCCAGCGGTGACAATGAGCAGTTCTTC. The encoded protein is CASSQDPSGDNEQFF.

The CDR3 region is CASSLVGATSGNTIYF. The CDR3 DNA follows: TGTGCCAGCAGCTTAGTAGGGGCGACGTCTGGAAACACCATATATTTT. The V gene is TRBV7-2, the J gene TRBJ1-3; D is possibly TRBD1 (5 bases). Trimming left V 1 base short and J 1 base short, with 11 bases between. Per the germline V gene, CDR1 is SGHTA and CDR2 is FQGNSA. This CDR3 is 16 amino acids long.

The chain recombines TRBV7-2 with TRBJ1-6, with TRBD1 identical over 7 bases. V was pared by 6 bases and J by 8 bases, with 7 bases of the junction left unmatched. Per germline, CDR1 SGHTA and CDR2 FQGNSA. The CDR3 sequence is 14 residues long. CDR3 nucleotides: TGTGCCAGCAGTTCACAGGGGTGGTATTCACCCCTCCACTTT. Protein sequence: CASSSQGWYSPLHF.

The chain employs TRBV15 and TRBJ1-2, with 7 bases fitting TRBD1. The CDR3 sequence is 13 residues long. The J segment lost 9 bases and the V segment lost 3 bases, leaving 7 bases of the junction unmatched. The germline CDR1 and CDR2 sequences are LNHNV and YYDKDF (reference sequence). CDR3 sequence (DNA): TGTGCCACCAGCAGTAACCTGGGACAGAGCTACACCTTC. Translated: CATSSNLGQSYTF.

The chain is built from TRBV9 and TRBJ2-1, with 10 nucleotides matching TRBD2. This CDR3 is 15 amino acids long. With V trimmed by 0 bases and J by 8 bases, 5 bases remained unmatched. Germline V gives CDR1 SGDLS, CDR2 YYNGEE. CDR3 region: CASSVGTSGIHEQFF. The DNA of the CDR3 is TGTGCCAGCAGCGTAGGGACTAGCGGCATCCATGAGCAGTTCTTC.

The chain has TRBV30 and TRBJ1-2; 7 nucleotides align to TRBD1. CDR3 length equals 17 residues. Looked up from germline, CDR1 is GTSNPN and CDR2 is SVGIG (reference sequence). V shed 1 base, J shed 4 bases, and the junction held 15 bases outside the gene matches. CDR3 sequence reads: CAWSANRKGGGFYGYTF. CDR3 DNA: TGTGCCTGGAGTGCCAACCGTAAAGGGGGCGGCTTCTATGGCTACACCTTC.

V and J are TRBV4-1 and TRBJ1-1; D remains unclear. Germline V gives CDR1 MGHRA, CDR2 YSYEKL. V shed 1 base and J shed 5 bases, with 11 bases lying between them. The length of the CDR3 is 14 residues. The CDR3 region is CASSQGSVSTEAFF. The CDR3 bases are TGCGCCAGCAGCCAAGGGTCGGTCTCGACTGAAGCTTTCTTT.

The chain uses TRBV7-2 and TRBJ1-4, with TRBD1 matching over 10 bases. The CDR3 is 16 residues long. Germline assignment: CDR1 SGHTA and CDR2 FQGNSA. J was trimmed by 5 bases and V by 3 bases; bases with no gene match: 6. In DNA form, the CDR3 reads TGTGCCAGCAGCTTGGGACAGGGGAAGGGGAATGAAAAACTGTTTTTT. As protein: CASSLGQGKGNEKLFF. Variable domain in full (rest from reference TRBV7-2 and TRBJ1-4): GAGVSQSPSNKVTEKGKDVELRCDPISGHTALYWYRQSLGQGLEFLIYFQGNSAPDKSGLPSDRFSAERTGGSVSTLTIQRTQQEDSAVYLCASSLGQGKGNEKLFFGSGTQLSVL.

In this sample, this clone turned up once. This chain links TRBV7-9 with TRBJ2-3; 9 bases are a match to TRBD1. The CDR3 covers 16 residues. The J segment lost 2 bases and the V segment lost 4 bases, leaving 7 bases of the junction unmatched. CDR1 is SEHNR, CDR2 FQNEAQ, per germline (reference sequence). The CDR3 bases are TGTGCCAGCAGCTACGGGACAGGGTCTATCACAGATACGCAGTATTTT. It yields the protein CASSYGTGSITDTQYF. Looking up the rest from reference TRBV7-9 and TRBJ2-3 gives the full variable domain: DTGVSQNPRHKITKRGQNVTFRCDPISEHNRLYWYRQTLGQGPEFLTYFQNEAQLEKSRLLSDRFSAERPKGSFSTLEIQRTEQGDSAMYLCASSYGTGSITDTQYFGPGTRLTVL.

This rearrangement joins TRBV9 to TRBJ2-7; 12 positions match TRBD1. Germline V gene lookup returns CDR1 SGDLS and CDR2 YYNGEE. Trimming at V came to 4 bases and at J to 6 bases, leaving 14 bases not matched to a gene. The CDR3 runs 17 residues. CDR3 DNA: TGTGCCAGCAGCACGCTCTTGCCGGGACAGGGGGCCTCCGAGCAGTACTTC. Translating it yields CASSTLLPGQGASEQYF.

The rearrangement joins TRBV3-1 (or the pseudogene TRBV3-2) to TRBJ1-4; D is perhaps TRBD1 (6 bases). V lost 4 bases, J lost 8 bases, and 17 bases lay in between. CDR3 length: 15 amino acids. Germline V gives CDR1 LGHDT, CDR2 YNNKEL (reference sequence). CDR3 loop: CASSPVQGLWEKLFF. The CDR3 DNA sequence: TGTGCCAGCAGCCCCGTACAGGGTCTGTGGGAAAAACTGTTTTTT.